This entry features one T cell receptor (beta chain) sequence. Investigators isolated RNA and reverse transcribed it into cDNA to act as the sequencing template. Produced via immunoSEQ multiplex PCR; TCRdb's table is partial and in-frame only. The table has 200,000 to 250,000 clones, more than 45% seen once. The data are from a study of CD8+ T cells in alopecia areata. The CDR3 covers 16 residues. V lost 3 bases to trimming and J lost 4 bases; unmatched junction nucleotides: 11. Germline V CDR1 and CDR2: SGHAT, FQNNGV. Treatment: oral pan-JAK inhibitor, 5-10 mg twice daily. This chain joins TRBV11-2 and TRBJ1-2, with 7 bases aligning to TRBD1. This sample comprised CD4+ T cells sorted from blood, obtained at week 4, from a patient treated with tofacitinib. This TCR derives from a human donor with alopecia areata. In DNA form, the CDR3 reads TGTGCCAGCAGCTTGGGGGACTGGGACAGATCCTATGGCTACACCTTC. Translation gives CASSLGDWDRSYGYTF.